The rows below give T cell receptor beta chains drawn from one sample of a study of T-cell memory formation after mild COVID-19. TCRdb reanalysed the 5' RACE reads using MiXCR and keeps one entry per CDR3 protein. The data show 180,000 or so distinct CDR3 sequences, with 11% seen just once and approximately 3.8% held by the top ten. What was sequenced was PBMCs or a T cell subset sorted from them (not recorded which). The receptors were sampled from a man between 18 and 35 years old who had mild COVID-19 (a few samples of this study predate the infection). Cell type and time point are not known. CDR3s include the opening cysteine and the closing phenylalanine or tryptophan.

j_call | v_call | cdr3_aa
TRBJ2-1 | TRBV20-1 | CSARAPPGVSGGPSSYNEQFF
TRBJ2-1 | TRBV4-3 | CASSQDFGYWRGDEQFF
TRBJ2-5 | TRBV20-1 | CSARTEEETQYF
TRBJ2-1 | TRBV12-3/TRBV12-4 | CASTPSANEQFF
TRBJ2-7 | TRBV11-2 | CASSLVVGYEQYF
TRBJ2-5 | TRBV7-9 | CAGASGGKETQYF
TRBJ2-1 | TRBV7-3 | CASSLLGWDEQFF
TRBJ2-1 | TRBV20-1 | CSGTSGGYNEQFF
TRBJ2-7 | TRBV4-3 | CASSQDARTAYEQYF
TRBJ2-5 | TRBV2 | CASRTTGETQYF
TRBJ2-2 | TRBV7-3 | CASSSKQGSTGELFF
TRBJ1-2 | TRBV29-1 | CSVVKRTGGGYGYTF
TRBJ1-1 | TRBV6-5 | CASSYSGTLNTEAFF
TRBJ2-1 | TRBV11-3 | CASSPPGGYPNEQFF
TRBJ2-5 | TRBV12-3/TRBV12-4 | CASSLVKETQYF
TRBJ2-4 | TRBV29-1 | CSVEVLERDIQYF
TRBJ1-4 | TRBV6-5 | CASRLTATNEKLFF
TRBJ1-6 | TRBV3-1 | CASGPRGGLSSYNSPLHF
TRBJ2-2 | TRBV29-1 | CSVYFGTSDTGELFF
TRBJ2-7 | TRBV7-2 | CASSFNPRTEQYF
TRBJ2-6 | TRBV20-1 | CSAKDSSGANVLTF
TRBJ2-1 | TRBV5-1 | CASSSGGGYNEQFF
TRBJ2-1 | TRBV4-3 | CASSLTDSSMQFF
TRBJ2-3 | TRBV5-1 | CASSLWASGGRDTQYF
TRBJ1-2 | TRBV19 | CATTIGRGYGYTF
TRBJ2-3 | TRBV9 | CASTQGWGGGTTDTQYF
TRBJ2-1 | TRBV18 | CASSTTGLRNEQFF
TRBJ1-5 | TRBV24-1 | CATSDAGTAENQPQHF
TRBJ2-5 | TRBV5-1 | CASNGQIQETQYF
TRBJ2-1 | TRBV2 | CASRGAGEQFF
TRBJ1-5 | TRBV12-3/TRBV12-4 | CASNLAGGQPQHF
TRBJ2-5 | TRBV6-6 | CASSYIAETQYF
TRBJ1-2 | TRBV9 | CASQPRQDTTNYGYTF
TRBJ1-2 | TRBV7-9 | CASSLSPTGYGYTF
TRBJ2-3 | TRBV4-2 | CASRGGGTDTQYF